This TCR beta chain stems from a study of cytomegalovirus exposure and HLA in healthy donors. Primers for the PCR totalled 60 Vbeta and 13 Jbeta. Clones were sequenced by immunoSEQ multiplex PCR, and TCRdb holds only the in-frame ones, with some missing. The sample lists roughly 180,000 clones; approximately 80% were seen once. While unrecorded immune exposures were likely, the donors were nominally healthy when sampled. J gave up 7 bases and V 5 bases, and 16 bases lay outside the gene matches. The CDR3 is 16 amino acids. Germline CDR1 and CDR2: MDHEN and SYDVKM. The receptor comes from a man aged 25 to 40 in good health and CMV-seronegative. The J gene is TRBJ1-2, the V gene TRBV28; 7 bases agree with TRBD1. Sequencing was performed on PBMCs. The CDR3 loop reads CASSPLMSGGTGGYTF. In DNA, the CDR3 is TGTGCCAGCAGTCCCCTAATGTCAGGGGGAACGGGTGGCTACACCTTC.